This T cell receptor beta chain derives from a study of untreated major depressive disorder. Notes on this clone: As yet, its antigen is unknown.

General study findings and limits: Depressed patients' CD4+ T cells carried increased TRBV05-01 (Vbeta 5.1) usage versus control CD4+ T cells. Three preselected Vbeta families were the sole sequencing comparisons.

No major medical conditions, Axis I/II comorbidities, regular medication, or illicit drugs. Magnetic negative selection enriched CD4+ T cells from thawed PBMCs. Typically around 96% of enriched cells were CD4+. The CDR3 length is 13 residues. Germline V gene data show CDR1 as MNHEY and CDR2 as SMNVEV (reference sequence). The germline V and J ends were trimmed by 8 bases and 0 bases, with 8 bases remaining between them. Sequencing used immunoSEQ multiplex PCR; TCRdb keeps in-frame clones, though not all of them. The sample shows roughly 17,000 clones, approximately 92% of them seen only once. Sample: CD4+ T cells from PBMCs. The chain is built from TRBV27 and TRBJ2-4; D is possibly TRBD1 (5 bases). The sequence was collected from a woman in her 40s with major depressive disorder. CDR3: CASSDRAKNIQYF. The CDR3 bases are TGTGCCAGCTCCGACAGAGCCAAAAACATTCAGTACTTC.